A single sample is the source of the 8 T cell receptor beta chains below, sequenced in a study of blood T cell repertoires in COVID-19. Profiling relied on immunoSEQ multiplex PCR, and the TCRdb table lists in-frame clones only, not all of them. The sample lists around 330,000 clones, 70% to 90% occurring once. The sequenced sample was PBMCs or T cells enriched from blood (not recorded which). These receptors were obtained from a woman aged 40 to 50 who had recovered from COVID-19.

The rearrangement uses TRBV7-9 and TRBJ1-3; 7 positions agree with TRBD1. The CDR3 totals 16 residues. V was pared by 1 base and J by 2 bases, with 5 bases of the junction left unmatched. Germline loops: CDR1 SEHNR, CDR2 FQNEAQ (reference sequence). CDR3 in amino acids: CASSLGGTAAGNTIYF. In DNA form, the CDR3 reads TGTGCCAGCAGCTTAGGGGGGACAGCAGCTGGAAACACCATATATTTT. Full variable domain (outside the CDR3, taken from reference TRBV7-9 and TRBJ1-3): DTGVSQNPRHKITKRGQNVTFRCDPISEHNRLYWYRQTLGQGPEFLTYFQNEAQLEKSRLLSDRFSAERPKGSFSTLEIQRTEQGDSAMYLCASSLGGTAAGNTIYFGEGSWLTVV.

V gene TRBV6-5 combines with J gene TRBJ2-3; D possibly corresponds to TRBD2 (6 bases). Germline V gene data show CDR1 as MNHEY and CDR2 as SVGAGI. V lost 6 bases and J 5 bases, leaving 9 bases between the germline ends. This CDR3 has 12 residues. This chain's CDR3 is CASSRGIDTQYF. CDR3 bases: TGTGCCAGCAGCCGGGGGATAGATACGCAGTATTTT.

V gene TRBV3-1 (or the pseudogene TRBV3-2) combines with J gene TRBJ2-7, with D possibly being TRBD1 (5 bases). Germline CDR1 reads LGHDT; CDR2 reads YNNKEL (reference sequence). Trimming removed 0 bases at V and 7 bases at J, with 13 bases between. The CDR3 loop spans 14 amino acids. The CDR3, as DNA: TGTGCCAGCAGCCAAGATTCGCAGGGTCGAGAGCAGTACTTC. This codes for CASSQDSQGREQYF.

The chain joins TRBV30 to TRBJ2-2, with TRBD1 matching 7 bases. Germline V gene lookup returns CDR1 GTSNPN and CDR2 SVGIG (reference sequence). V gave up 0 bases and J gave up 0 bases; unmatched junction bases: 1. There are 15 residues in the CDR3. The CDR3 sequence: CAWSVGTANTGELFF. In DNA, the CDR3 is TGTGCCTGGAGTGTAGGGACAGCGAACACCGGGGAGCTGTTTTTT.

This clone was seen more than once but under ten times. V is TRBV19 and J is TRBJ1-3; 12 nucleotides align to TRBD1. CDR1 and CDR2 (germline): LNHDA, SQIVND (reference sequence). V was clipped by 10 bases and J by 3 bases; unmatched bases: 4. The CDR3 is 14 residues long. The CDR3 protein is CATRDRGHGNTIYF. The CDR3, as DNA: TGTGCCACTCGGGACAGGGGGCATGGAAACACCATATATTTT. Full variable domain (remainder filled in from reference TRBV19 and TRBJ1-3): DGGITQSPKYLFRKEGQNVTLSCEQNLNHDAMYWYRQDPGQGLRLIYYSQIVNDFQKGDIAEGYSVSREKKESFPLTVTSAQKNPTAFYLCATRDRGHGNTIYFGEGSWLTVV.

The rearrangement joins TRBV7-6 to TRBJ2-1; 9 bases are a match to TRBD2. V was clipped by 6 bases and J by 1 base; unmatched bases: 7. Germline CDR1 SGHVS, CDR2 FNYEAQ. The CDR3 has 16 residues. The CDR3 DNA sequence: TGTGCCAGCAGGGTTAGCGGGGGTTCTTCCTACAATGAGCAGTTCTTC. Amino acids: CASRVSGGSSYNEQFF.

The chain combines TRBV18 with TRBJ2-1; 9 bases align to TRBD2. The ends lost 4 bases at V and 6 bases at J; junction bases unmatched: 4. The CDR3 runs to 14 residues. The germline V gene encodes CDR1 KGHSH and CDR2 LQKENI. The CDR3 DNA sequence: TGTGCCAGCTCACAGGCACTAGCGGGCAATGAGCAGTTCTTC. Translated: CASSQALAGNEQFF.

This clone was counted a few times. CDR3 loop: CASSYAGTGNTGELFF. Here the CDR3 DNA reads TGTGCCAGCAGTTACGCCGGGACAGGGAACACCGGGGAGCTGTTTTTT. This chain uses TRBV6-2 or TRBV6-3 with TRBJ2-2; 8 bases are shared with TRBD1. The CDR3 covers 16 residues. V lost 2 bases and J lost 1; bases outside the gene matches: 3. Per germline, CDR1 MNHEY and CDR2 SVGEGT.